These 16 T cell receptor beta chains were sequenced from one sample in a study of CD8+CD57+ T cells in acquired aplastic anemia. Patients selected for sequencing had displayed CD8+CD57+ cell expansion by flow cytometry. TCR beta VDJ and CDR3 profiling used genomic DNA as template. One entry per CDR3 protein, called by TCRdb with MiXCR from the reads. The sample lists about 170,000 distinct CDR3 sequences, 47% occurring once. The sample consisted of sorted CD4+, CD8+, or CD8+CD57+ T cells (not recorded which) from PBMCs. Receptors were obtained from a human donor with aplastic anemia.

Turning to this clonotype: This likely comes from a read error, as the CDR3 has no conserved phenylalanine or tryptophan at its end. The chain recombines TRBV15 with TRBJ2-5; D may be TRBD1 or TRBD2 (5 bases each). CDR1 is LNHNV, CDR2 YYDKDF, per germline (reference sequence). CDR3 length: 13 residues. CDR3 sequence (DNA): TGTGCCACCAAAGGTGTGATGGGGGAGACTCAGTACTCC. It codes for CATKGVMGETQYS.

The genes are TRBV7-3 and TRBJ2-3, with 7 bases matching TRBD2. J lost 2 bases, V lost 8 bases, and 4 bases had no gene match. CDR1 is SGHTA and CDR2 is FQGTGA in the germline V gene. This CDR3 has 13 amino acids. The CDR3 bases are TGTGCCAGCCGGCGGGGGTACACAGATACGCAGTATTTT. Protein product: CASRRGYTDTQYF.

The V call is TRBV7-2, the J call TRBJ2-7; D is unresolved. The CDR3 runs to 13 residues. V was cut by 5 bases and J by 2 bases, with 10 bases left in between. CDR1 is SGHTA and CDR2 is FQGNSA in the germline V gene. In DNA, the CDR3 is TGTGCCAGCAGCCCACGACCCCCCTACGAGCAGTACTTC. Protein sequence: CASSPRPPYEQYF.

This clonotype was observed at least ten times. The CDR3 is CAISAIENTEAFF. The CDR3 DNA is TGTGCCATCAGTGCCATAGAGAACACTGAAGCTTTCTTT. The genes are TRBV10-3 and TRBJ1-1; D unclear. Per germline, CDR1 ENHRY and CDR2 SYGVKD. Trimming pared 4 bases from V and 1 base from J, leaving 7 bases between. The CDR3 sequence is 13 residues long.

This clonotype was picked up one time. The J gene is TRBJ1-2, the V gene TRBV15, with D tentatively TRBD1 (5 bases). The germline V gene encodes CDR1 LNHNV and CDR2 YYDKDF (reference sequence). CDR3 length equals 16 residues. V lost 1 base, J lost 0 bases, and 12 bases lay in between. DNA of the CDR3: TGTGCCACCAGCAGAGTTTGGGGCGCCACTAACTATGGCTACACCTTC. This translates into CATSRVWGATNYGYTF.

The V gene is TRBV2, the J gene TRBJ2-2; the D gene is possibly TRBD1 (6 bases). Germline V CDR1 and CDR2: SNHLY, FYNNEI. This CDR3 has 13 amino acids. V was shortened by 6 bases and J by 7 bases, with 12 bases between the two germline ends. The CDR3: CASSLQGIGELFF. The CDR3 region has the DNA TGTGCCAGCAGCCTGCAGGGGATCGGGGAGCTGTTTTTT.

Ten or more counts support this clonotype. The V gene is TRBV14, the J gene TRBJ1-2; 7 bases agree with TRBD1. This CDR3 comprises 14 residues. The germline V gene has CDR1 SGHDN and CDR2 FVKESK. Losses at the gene ends were 4 bases for V and 4 bases for J; bases not matched to a gene: 6. CDR3 region: CASSPQQGTYGYTF. The CDR3 DNA sequence: TGTGCCAGCAGCCCCCAACAGGGGACCTATGGCTACACCTTC.

This clonotype was seen a handful of times. Written as DNA, the CDR3 is TGTGCCAGCAGCTTAGGCCAGGGGGCGAAAAACATTCAGTACTTC. This translates into CASSLGQGAKNIQYF. The rearrangement links TRBV13 to TRBJ2-4; 8 bases match TRBD1. Losses at the gene ends were 0 bases for V and 4 bases for J; bases not matched to a gene: 2. The V gene's germline CDR1 is PRHDT and CDR2 FYEKMQ (reference sequence). CDR3 length: 15 residues. Variable domain in full (rest from reference TRBV13 and TRBJ2-4): AAGVIQSPRHLIKEKRETATLKCYPIPRHDTVYWYQQGPGQDPQFLISFYEKMQSDKGSIPDRFSAQQFSDYHSELNMSSLELGDSALYFCASSLGQGAKNIQYFGAGTRLSVL.

The chain couples TRBV15 to TRBJ2-7; D possibly matches TRBD1 or TRBD2 (6 bases each). The CDR3 sequence is 13 residues long. V was shortened by 5 bases and J by 7 bases, with 15 bases between the two germline ends. CDR1 is LNHNV, CDR2 YYDKDF, per germline (reference sequence). CDR3: CATSLGGRKEQYF. CDR3 nucleotide sequence: TGTGCCACCAGCCTAGGGGGGAGGAAAGAGCAGTACTTC.

V gene TRBV27 combines with J gene TRBJ1-2, with 9 bases that match TRBD1. The CDR3 has 20 residues. The ends lost 0 bases at V and 1 base at J; junction bases unmatched: 15. CDR1 and CDR2 (germline): MNHEY, SMNVEV (reference sequence). CDR3 amino acids: CASSLSNNLGQGSLNYGYTF. The DNA of the CDR3 is TGTGCCAGCAGTTTATCGAACAACCTTGGACAGGGGTCGCTTAACTATGGCTACACCTTC.

This clonotype was observed many times. This chain connects TRBV7-9 to TRBJ2-1, with 9 bases that match TRBD1. V shed 7 bases and J 4 bases; nucleotides not matched to a gene: 8. The CDR3 is 15 amino acids. The germline CDR1 and CDR2 sequences are SEHNR and FQNEAQ (reference sequence). Written as DNA, the CDR3 is TGTGCCAGCATTAGGGACAGGGTGGGATACAATGAGCAGTTCTTC. As protein: CASIRDRVGYNEQFF.

The chain has TRBV11-2 and TRBJ2-1; 11 positions match TRBD2. Germline V gene data show CDR1 as SGHAT and CDR2 as FQNNGV. J gave up 10 bases and V 3 bases, and 5 bases lay outside the gene matches. The CDR3 length is 14 residues. The DNA for the CDR3 is TGTGCCAGCAGCTTGGGACTAGCGGCGGTCGAGCAGTTCTTC. The encoded protein is CASSLGLAAVEQFF.

CDR3 nucleotides: TGTGCCATCAGTGAGTCGGGAGGAGAGACCCAGTACTTC. It is translated as CAISESGGETQYF. This sequence joins TRBV10-3 and TRBJ2-5; tentative D call: TRBD2 (6 bases). V shed 0 bases and J shed 4 bases, with 6 bases lying between them. Per germline, CDR1 ENHRY and CDR2 SYGVKD. There are 13 residues in the CDR3.

This chain uses TRBV5-4 with TRBJ2-4; weak D call: TRBD2 (5 bases). Trimming pared 0 bases from V and 2 bases from J, leaving 9 bases between. Germline lookup yields CDR1 SGHNT and CDR2 YYREEE (reference sequence). This CDR3 spans 15 amino acids. CDR3: CASSLERATKNIQYF. For the CDR3, the DNA is TGTGCCAGCAGCTTGGAGAGGGCGACCAAAAACATTCAGTACTTC.

The chain uses TRBV7-4 and TRBJ2-7; a weak D match, TRBD1 (6 bases). Trimming took 8 bases from V and 0 from J, leaving 11 bases between them. Germline-derived CDR1 and CDR2 are SGHVT and SQSDAQ. This CDR3 region has 13 residues. In DNA form, the CDR3 reads TGTGCCAGCCAGGGGCAGGGCTCCTACGAGCAGTACTTC. Its translation: CASQGQGSYEQYF.

The CDR3 region is CASSRGVLYEQYF. The CDR3 DNA sequence: TGTGCCAGCAGCCGGGGGGTTTTGTACGAGCAGTACTTC. V gene TRBV7-3 combines with J gene TRBJ2-7; 7 bases fit TRBD2. There are 13 residues in the CDR3. Losses at the gene ends were 5 bases for V and 4 bases for J; bases not matched to a gene: 5. In germline, CDR1 is SGHTA, CDR2 FQGTGA.